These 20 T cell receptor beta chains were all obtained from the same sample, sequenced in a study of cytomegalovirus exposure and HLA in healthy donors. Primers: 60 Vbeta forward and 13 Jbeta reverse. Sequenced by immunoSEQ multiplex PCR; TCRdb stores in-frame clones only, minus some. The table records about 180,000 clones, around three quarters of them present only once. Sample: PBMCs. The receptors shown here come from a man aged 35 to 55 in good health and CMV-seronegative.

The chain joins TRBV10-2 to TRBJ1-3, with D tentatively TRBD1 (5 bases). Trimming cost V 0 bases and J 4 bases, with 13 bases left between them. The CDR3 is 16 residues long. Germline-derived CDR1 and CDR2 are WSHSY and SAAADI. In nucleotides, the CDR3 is TGCGCCAGCAGTGAGTCGGGCGGAAGGGGAGGAAACACCATATATTTT. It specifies CASSESGGRGGNTIYF.

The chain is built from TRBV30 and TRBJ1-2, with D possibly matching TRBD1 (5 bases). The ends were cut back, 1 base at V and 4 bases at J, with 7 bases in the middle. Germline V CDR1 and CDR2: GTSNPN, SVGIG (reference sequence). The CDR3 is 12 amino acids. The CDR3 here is CAWSDQGYGYTF. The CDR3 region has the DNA TGTGCCTGGAGTGACCAGGGCTATGGCTACACCTTC.

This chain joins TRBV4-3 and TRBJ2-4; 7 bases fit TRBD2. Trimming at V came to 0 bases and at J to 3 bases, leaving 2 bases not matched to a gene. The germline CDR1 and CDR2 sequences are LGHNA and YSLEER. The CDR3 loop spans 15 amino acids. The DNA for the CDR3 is TGCGCCAGCAGCCAAGATGGCGGGGGCAAAAACATTCAGTACTTC. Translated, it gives CASSQDGGGKNIQYF.

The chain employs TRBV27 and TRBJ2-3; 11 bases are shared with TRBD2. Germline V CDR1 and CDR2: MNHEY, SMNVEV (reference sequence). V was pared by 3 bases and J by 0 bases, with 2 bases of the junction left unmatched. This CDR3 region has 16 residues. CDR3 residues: CASSFLAGGSTDTQYF. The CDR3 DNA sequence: TGTGCCAGCAGTTTCCTAGCGGGAGGCAGCACAGATACGCAGTATTTT.

The CDR3 DNA reads TGTGCCAGCAGCTTAGACGGGATAGCGGGGGAGACCCAGTACTTC. Translated: CASSLDGIAGETQYF. The chain couples TRBV11-3 to TRBJ2-5; 8 positions match TRBD2. CDR1 and CDR2 (germline): SGHNT, YENEEA. After removal of 0 bases from V and 5 bases from J, the junction contained 5 bases not matched to a gene. There are 15 residues in the CDR3.

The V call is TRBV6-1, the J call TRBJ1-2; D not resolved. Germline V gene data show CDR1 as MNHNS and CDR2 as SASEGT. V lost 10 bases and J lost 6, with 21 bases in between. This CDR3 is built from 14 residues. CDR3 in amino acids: CATPRLTVSNGYTF. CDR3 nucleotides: TGTGCCACCCCAAGGTTAACAGTCTCCAATGGCTACACCTTC.

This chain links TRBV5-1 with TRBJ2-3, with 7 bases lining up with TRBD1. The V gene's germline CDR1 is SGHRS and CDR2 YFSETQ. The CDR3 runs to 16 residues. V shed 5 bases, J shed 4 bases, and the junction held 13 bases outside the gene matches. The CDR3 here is CASSSASTGFPDTQYF. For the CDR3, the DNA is TGCGCCAGCAGTTCAGCCTCGACAGGGTTCCCAGATACGCAGTATTTT.

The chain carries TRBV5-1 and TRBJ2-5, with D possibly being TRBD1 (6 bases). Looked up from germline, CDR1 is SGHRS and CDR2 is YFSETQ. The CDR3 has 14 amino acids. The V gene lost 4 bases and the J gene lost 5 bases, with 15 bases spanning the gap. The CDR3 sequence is CASSPGTGYETQYF. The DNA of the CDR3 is TGCGCCAGCAGCCCTGGAACAGGGTATGAGACCCAGTACTTC.

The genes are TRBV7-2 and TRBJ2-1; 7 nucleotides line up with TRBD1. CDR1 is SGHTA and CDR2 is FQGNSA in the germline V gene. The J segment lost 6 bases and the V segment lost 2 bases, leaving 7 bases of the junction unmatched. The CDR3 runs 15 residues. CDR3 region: CASSLRGQSSNEQFF. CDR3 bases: TGTGCCAGCAGCTTAAGGGGACAGTCTAGCAATGAGCAGTTCTTC. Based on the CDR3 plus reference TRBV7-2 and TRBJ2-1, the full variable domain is GAGVSQSPSNKVTEKGKDVELRCDPISGHTALYWYRQSLGQGLEFLIYFQGNSAPDKSGLPSDRFSAERTGGSVSTLTIQRTQQEDSAVYLCASSLRGQSSNEQFFGPGTRLTVL.

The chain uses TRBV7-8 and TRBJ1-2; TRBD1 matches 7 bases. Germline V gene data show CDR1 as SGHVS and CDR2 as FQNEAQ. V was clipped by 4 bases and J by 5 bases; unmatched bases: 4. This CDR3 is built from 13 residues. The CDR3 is CASSSDRAYGYTF. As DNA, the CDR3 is TGTGCCAGCAGCTCAGACAGGGCATATGGCTACACCTTC.

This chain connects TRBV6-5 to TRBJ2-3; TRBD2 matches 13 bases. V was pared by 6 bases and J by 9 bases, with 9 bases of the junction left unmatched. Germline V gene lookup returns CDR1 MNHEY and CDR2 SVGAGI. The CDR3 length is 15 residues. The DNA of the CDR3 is TGTGCCAGCAGCAACACAGGGACTAGCGGGACGACGCAGTATTTT. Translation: CASSNTGTSGTTQYF.

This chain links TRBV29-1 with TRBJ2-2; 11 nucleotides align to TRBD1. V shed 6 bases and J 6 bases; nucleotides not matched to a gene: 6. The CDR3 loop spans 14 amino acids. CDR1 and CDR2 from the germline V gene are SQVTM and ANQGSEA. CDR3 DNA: TGCAGCGTCGTTGGACAGGGGGCGTCCGGGGAGCTGTTTTTT. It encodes CSVVGQGASGELFF.

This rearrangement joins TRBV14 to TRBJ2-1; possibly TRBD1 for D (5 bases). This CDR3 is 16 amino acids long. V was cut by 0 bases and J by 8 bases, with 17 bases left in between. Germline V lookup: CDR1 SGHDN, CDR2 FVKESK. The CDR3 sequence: CASSQDFATVQDEQFF. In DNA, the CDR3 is TGTGCCAGCAGCCAAGATTTTGCGACAGTACAGGATGAGCAGTTCTTC.

CDR3 sequence: CASSPGQSANNYGYTF. CDR3 sequence (DNA): TGTGCCAGCAGCCCAGGACAGTCTGCGAATAACTATGGCTACACCTTC. This chain uses TRBV7-8 with TRBJ1-2; tentative D call: TRBD1 (6 bases). Trimming removed 5 bases at V and 1 base at J, with 17 bases between. The germline V gene encodes CDR1 SGHVS and CDR2 FQNEAQ. CDR3 size: 16 residues.

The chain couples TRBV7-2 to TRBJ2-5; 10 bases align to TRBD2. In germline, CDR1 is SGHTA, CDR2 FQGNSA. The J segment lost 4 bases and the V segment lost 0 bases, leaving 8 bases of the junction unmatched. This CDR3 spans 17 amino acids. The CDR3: CASSLARTSGSLETQYF. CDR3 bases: TGTGCCAGCAGCTTAGCGCGGACTAGCGGATCGTTAGAGACCCAGTACTTC.

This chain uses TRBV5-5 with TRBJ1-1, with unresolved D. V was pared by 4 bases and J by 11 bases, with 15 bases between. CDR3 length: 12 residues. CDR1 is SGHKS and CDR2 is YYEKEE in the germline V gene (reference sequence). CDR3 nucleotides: TGTGCCAGCAGCACTCGGGTCGGGGAGGCTTTCTTT. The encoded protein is CASSTRVGEAFF. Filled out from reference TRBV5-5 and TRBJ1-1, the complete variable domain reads DAGVTQSPTHLIKTRGQQVTLRCSPISGHKSVSWYQQVLGQGPQFIFQYYEKEERGRGNFPDRFSARQFPNYSSELNVNALLLGDSALYLCASSTRVGEAFFGQGTRLTVV.

The CDR3 is CASSPGTDNYGYTF. The CDR3 DNA sequence: TGTGCCAGCTCACCCGGGACAGACAACTATGGCTACACCTTC. The chain combines TRBV18 with TRBJ1-2; 7 bases are shared with TRBD1. Germline lookup yields CDR1 KGHSH and CDR2 LQKENI. The CDR3 covers 14 residues. V shed 3 bases, J shed 2 bases, and the junction held 3 bases outside the gene matches.

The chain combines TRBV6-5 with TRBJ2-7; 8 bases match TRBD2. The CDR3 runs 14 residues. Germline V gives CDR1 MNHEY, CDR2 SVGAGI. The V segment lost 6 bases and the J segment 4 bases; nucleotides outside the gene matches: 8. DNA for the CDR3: TGTGCCAGCAGGAGGAGCGGGAGTAAGTACGAGCAGTACTTC. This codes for CASRRSGSKYEQYF.

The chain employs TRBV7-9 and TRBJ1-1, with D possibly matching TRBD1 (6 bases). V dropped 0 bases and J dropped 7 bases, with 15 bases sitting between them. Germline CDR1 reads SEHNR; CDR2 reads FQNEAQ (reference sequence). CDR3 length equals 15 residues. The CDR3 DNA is TGTGCCAGCAGCTTAGCCCCCAGGGGTCGGGGTGAAGCTTTCTTT. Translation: CASSLAPRGRGEAFF. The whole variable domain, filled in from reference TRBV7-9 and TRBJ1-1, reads DTGVSQNPRHKITKRGQNVTFRCDPISEHNRLYWYRQTLGQGPEFLTYFQNEAQLEKSRLLSDRFSAERPKGSFSTLEIQRTEQGDSAMYLCASSLAPRGRGEAFFGQGTRLTVV.

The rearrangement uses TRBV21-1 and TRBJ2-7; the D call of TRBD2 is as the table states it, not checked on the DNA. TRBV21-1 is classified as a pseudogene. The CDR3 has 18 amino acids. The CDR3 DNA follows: TGTGCCAGCAGCAAGAGAGGGTTCAGAGGGACTAGCGGCTACGAGCAGTACTTC. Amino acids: CASSKRGFRGTSGYEQYF.